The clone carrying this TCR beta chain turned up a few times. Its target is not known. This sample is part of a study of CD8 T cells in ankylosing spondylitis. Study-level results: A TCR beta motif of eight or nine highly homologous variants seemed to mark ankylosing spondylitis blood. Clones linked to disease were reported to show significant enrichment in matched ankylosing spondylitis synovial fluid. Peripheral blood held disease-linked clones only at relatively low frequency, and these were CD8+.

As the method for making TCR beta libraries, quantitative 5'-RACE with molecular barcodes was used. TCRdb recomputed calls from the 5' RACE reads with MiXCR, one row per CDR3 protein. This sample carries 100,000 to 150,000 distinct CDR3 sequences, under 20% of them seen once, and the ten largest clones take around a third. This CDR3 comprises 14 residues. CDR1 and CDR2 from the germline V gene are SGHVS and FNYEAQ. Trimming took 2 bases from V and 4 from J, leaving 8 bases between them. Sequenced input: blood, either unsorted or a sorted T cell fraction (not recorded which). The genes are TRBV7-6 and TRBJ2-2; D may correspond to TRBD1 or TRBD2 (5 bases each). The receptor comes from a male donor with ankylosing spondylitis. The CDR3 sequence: CASSLTGGTGELFF. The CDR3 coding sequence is TGTGCCAGCAGCTTAACAGGAGGCACCGGGGAGCTGTTTTTT.